This TCR beta chain was sequenced in a study of blood T cell repertoires in COVID-19. The wider study: COVID-19 samples from acute and convalescent phases originated in the United States, Italy and Spain. PBMCs, B-cell-depleted T cells, or T cells were the source of the cDNA or gDNA that made up the material.

The V gene's germline CDR1 is MDHEN and CDR2 SYDVKM. V lost 6 bases and J 5 bases, leaving 13 bases between the germline ends. The CDR3 length is 13 residues. Per the study methods: Nucleated cell counts were estimated from reference gene primer amplification. Profiled with immunoSEQ multiplex PCR; TCRdb holds only in-frame clones, not every one. V and J calls and clone size are given by that table; D and trimming were obtained from the DNA. Of some 180,000 clones listed, around nine tenths are singletons. The gene calls are TRBV28 and TRBJ1-2; D unclear. The receptor was derived from a middle-aged man with acute or convalescent COVID-19. Input material: peripheral blood. CDR3 sequence: CASSRLSPYGYTF. DNA of the CDR3: TGTGCCAGCAGCCGACTGAGCCCTTATGGCTACACCTTC.